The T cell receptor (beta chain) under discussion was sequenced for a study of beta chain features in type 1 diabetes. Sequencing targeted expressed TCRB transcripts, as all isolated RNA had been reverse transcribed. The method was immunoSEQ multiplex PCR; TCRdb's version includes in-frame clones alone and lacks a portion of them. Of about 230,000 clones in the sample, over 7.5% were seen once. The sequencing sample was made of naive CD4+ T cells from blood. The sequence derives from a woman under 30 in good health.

This CDR3 reads CAGGGSTGANVLTF. In nucleotides, the CDR3 is TGTGCAGGTGGGGGGAGCACTGGGGCCAACGTCCTGACTTTC. The chain links TRBV6-1 to TRBJ2-6, with D perhaps TRBD2 (6 bases). Germline V CDR1 and CDR2: MNHNS, SASEGT. This CDR3 region has 14 residues.